These 5 T cell receptor beta chains were sequenced from one sample in a study of Ad26.COV2.S vaccination and SARS-CoV-2 variants. The treatment: 15 to 20 received Ad26.COV2.S at low or high dose, single or two shots; several received placebo; per-sample allocation not given. Each sample was drawn 63 days after the first injection (of vaccine or placebo). Produced via immunoSEQ multiplex PCR; TCRdb's table is partial and in-frame only. The sample lists hundreds of thousands of clones, over 75% occurring once. The source material was peripheral blood, sampled in a trial of Ad26.COV2.S vaccine versus placebo. All receptors derive from a person aged 18-60 years who received the Ad26.COV2.S COVID-19 vaccine or a placebo.

V and J are TRBV18 and TRBJ1-2; 9 positions match TRBD1. Germline V gene data show CDR1 as KGHSH and CDR2 as LQKENI. J was trimmed by 8 bases and V by 2 bases; bases with no gene match: 12. The CDR3 has 16 residues. CDR3 residues: CASSPTGQGNYRGYTF. CDR3 nucleotide sequence: TGTGCCAGCTCACCAACCGGACAGGGGAACTATAGGGGCTACACCTTC.

The chain is built from TRBV9 and TRBJ2-1; unclear D gene. Germline V gives CDR1 SGDLS, CDR2 YYNGEE. This CDR3 is built from 15 residues. Trimming removed 0 bases from V and 4 bases from J, with 11 bases in between. The DNA of the CDR3 is TGTGCCAGCAGCGTAGACTCCAATTCTTACAATGAGCAGTTCTTC. It yields the protein CASSVDSNSYNEQFF.

V gene TRBV19 combines with J gene TRBJ2-1; D tentatively fits TRBD1 or TRBD2 (5 bases each). The ends were cut back, 7 bases at V and 0 bases at J, with 28 bases in the middle. Germline loops: CDR1 LNHDA, CDR2 SQIVND (reference sequence). The CDR3 is 20 amino acids. The CDR3 region is CASTPEAWAGLYYSYNEQFF. The CDR3 region has the DNA TGTGCCAGTACCCCGGAGGCTTGGGCAGGGTTATATTACTCCTACAATGAGCAGTTCTTC.

The chain has TRBV7-2 and TRBJ2-7; D is undetermined. V shed 2 bases and J shed 3 bases, with 14 bases lying between them. The CDR3 contains 15 residues. Germline V gene data show CDR1 as SGHTA and CDR2 as FQGNSA. The CDR3 DNA is TGTGCCAGCAGCTTATTTGGGGTACGGAACTACGAGCAGTACTTC. This encodes CASSLFGVRNYEQYF.

This chain uses TRBV7-9 with TRBJ2-3; maybe TRBD1 (6 bases). V lost 5 bases and J lost 5, with 20 bases in between. The CDR3 is 16 amino acids. The germline CDR1 and CDR2 sequences are SEHNR and FQNEAQ (reference sequence). CDR3 protein: CASSLPGLGGIDTQYF. For the CDR3, the DNA is TGTGCCAGCAGCCTCCCCGGGTTAGGGGGTATAGATACGCAGTATTTT.